This record covers a single TCR beta chain. Its target is unknown. Thyroid surgery was performed in patients who had received no treatment beforehand. MiXCR re-clonotyped the PCR reads for TCRdb. Seen here are tens of thousands of clones, roughly 18% observed once, and the top ten hold around 2.5%. This entry comes from a study of metastatic and nonmetastatic thyroid tumors. On the study more broadly: For malignant and benign thyroid patients, tumor or nodule tissue and blood were the sources whose repertoires were compared.

The study, taken as a whole, reports: Benign nodules reportedly had significantly lower TCR beta diversity than malignant thyroid tumors in blood and tumor.

V was pared by 4 bases and J by 3 bases, with 14 bases between. The CDR3 extends over 15 amino acids. CDR1 is LGHNA, CDR2 YNFKEQ, per germline. The V gene is TRBV4-2, the J gene TRBJ2-3, with no clear D. The specimen was adjacent normal tissue. The source is a male donor with papillary thyroid cancer or a benign thyroid nodule (not recorded which). Some clones in this sample may be carry-over from other donors' samples. CDR3 residues: CASSPPPLVTDTQYF. The CDR3 DNA is TGTGCCAGCAGCCCCCCCCCCCTAGTGACAGATACGCAGTATTTT.